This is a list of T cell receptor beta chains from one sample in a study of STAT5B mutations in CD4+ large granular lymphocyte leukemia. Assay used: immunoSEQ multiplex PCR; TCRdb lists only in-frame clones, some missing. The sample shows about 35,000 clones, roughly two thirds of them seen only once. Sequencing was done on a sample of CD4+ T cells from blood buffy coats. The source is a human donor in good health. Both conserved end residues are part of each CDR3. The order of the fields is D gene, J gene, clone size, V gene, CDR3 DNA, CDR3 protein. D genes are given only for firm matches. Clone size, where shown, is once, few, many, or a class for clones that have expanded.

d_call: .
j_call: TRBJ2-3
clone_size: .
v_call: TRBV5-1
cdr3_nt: TGCGCCAGCAACGGACTCACAGATACGCAGTATTTT
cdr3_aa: CASNGLTDTQYF

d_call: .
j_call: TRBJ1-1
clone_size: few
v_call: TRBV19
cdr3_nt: TGTGCCAGTAGTACTCAGGAGAACACTGAAGCTTTCTTT
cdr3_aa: CASSTQENTEAFF

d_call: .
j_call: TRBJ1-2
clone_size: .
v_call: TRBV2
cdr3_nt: TGTGCCAGCAGTGGGGTCCCTTGGCAGGCGGGTGATGGCTACACCTTC
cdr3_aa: CASSGVPWQAGDGYTF

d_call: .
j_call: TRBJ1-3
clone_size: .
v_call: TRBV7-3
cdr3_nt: TGTGCCAGCAGCTTAAAACATAACTCTGGAAACACCATATATTTT
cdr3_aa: CASSLKHNSGNTIYF

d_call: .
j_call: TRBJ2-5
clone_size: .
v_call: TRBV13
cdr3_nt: TGTGCCAGCAGCTTATACAGTCGTGAGCAAGAGACCCAGTACTTC
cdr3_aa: CASSLYSREQETQYF

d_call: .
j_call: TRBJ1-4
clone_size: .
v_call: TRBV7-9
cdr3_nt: TGTGCCAGCAGCTTGGGGACTGGGAATGAAAAACTGTTTTTT
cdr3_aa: CASSLGTGNEKLFF

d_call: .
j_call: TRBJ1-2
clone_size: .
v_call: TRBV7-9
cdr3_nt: TGTGCTTCAGACGGCAATTACTATGGCTACACCTTC
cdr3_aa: CASDGNYYGYTF

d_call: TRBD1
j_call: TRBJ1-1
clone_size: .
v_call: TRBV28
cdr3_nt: TGTGCCAGCAGTTTCGACAGGGGCCGTAACACTGAAGCTTTCTTT
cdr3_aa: CASSFDRGRNTEAFF

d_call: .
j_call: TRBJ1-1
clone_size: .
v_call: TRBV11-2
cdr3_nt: TGTGCCAGCAGCTTAGATTACGCAGGTAACACTGAAGCTTTCTTT
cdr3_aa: CASSLDYAGNTEAFF

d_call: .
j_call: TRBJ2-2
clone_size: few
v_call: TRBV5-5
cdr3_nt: TGTGCCAGCAGCCGCCTCGGGGAGCTGTTTTTT
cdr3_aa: CASSRLGELFF

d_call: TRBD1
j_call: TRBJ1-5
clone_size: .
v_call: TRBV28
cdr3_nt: TGTGCCAGCAACTGGGGAGGGGGCATTCAGCCCCAGCATTTT
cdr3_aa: CASNWGGGIQPQHF

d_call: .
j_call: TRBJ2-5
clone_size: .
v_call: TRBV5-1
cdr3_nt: TGCGCCAGCAGCTTGGTGGGGCAGATCCAAGAGACCCAGTACTTC
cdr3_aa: CASSLVGQIQETQYF

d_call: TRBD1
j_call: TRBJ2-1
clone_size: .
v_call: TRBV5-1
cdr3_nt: TGCGCCAGCAGCCTGGACAGGGGGGGGAATGAGCAGTTCTTC
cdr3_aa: CASSLDRGGNEQFF

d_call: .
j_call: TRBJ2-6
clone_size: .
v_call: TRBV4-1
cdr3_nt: TGCGCCAGCAGCCGAGATTTATTACAGGGTACTGGGGCCAACGTCCTGACTTTC
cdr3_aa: CASSRDLLQGTGANVLTF

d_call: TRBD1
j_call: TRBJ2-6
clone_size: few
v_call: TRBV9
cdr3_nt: TGTGCCAGCAATAGACAGGGTTTCTCTGGGGCCAACGTCCTGACTTTC
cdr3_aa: CASNRQGFSGANVLTF

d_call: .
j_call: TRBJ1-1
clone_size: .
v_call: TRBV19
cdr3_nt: TGTGCCAGTAGTGAGGTTAGGGGCACTGAAGCTTTCTTT
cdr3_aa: CASSEVRGTEAFF

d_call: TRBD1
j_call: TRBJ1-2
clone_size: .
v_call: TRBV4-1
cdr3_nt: TGCGCCAGCAGCCAAGGGGGACAGCTCCGCTATGGCTACACCTTC
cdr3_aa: CASSQGGQLRYGYTF

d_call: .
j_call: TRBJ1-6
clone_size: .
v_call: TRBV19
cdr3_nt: TGTGCCAGTAGTATAAATCCGGCCTATTCACCCCTCCACTTT
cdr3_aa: CASSINPAYSPLHF

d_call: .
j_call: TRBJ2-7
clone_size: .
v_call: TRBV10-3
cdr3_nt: TGTGCCATCAGTGATAACAAAGGGCCCTACGAGCAGTACTTC
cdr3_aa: CAISDNKGPYEQYF

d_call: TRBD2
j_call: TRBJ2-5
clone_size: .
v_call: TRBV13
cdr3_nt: TGTGCCAGCAGCTTAGACCAGGGACTAGCGGGGAGGGGGACCCAGTACTTC
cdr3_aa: CASSLDQGLAGRGTQYF

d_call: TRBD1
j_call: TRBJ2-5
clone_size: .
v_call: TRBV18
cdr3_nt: TGTGCCAGCTCAAAAAAACCGGGACAGGGAGAGGAGACCCAGTACTTC
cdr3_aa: CASSKKPGQGEETQYF

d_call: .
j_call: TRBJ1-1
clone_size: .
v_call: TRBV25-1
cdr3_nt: TGTGCCAGCACCAGCCTGATGAACACTGAAGCTTTCTTT
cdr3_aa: CASTSLMNTEAFF

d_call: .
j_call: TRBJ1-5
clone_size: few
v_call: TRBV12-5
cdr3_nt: TGTGCTAGTGGTTTGGGGAATCAGCCCCAGCATTTT
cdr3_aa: CASGLGNQPQHF

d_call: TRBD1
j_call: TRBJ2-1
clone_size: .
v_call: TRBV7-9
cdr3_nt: TGTGCCGCAACCCAGGGGGCCTCCTCCTACAATGAGCAGTTCTTC
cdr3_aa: CAATQGASSYNEQFF

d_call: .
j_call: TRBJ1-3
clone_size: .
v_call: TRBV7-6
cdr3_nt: TGTGCCAGCAGCCGCGGAAGCTCTGGAAACACCATATATTTT
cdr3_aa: CASSRGSSGNTIYF

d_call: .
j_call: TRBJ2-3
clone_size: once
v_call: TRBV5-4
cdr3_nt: TGTGCCAGCGGCGGGGTTTATACGCAGTATTTT
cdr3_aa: CASGGVYTQYF

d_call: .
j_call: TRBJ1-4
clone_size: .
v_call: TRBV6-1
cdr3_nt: TGTGCCAGCAGTGAATTATGGCAGGGGAATGAAAAACTGTTTTTT
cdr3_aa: CASSELWQGNEKLFF

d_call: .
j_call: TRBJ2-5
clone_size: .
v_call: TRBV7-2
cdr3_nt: TGTGCCAGCAGCCCCTACTCTCGAGGAGAGACCCAGTACTTC
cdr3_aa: CASSPYSRGETQYF

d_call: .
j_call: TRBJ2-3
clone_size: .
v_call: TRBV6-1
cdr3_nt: TGTGCCAGCAGTGACGCCCGGGTCAGGGCTACGCAGTATTTT
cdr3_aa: CASSDARVRATQYF

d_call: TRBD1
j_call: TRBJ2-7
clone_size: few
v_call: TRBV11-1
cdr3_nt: TGTGCCAGCAGTCCGGGACAGACCTACGAGCAGTACTTC
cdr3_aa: CASSPGQTYEQYF

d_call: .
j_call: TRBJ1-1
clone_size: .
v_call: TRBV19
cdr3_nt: TGTGCCAGTAGTATAGACAGATACAACACTGAAGCTTTCTTT
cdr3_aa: CASSIDRYNTEAFF

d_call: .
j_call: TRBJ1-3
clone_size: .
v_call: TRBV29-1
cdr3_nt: TGCAGCGTTGAACCGGACTCTGGAAACACCATATATTTT
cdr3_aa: CSVEPDSGNTIYF

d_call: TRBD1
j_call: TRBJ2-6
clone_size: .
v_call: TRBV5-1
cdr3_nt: TGCGCCAGCAGCTCCGACAGGGGGGCCTCTGGGGCCAACGTCCTGACTTTC
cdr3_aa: CASSSDRGASGANVLTF

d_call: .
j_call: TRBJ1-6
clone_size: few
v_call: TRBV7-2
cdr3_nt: TGTGCCAGCAGCCCCACAGGAGCCTATAATTCACCCCTCCACTTT
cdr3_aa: CASSPTGAYNSPLHF

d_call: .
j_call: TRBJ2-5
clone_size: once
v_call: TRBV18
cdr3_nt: TGTGCCAGCTCACCCGCTCCCAGCGGCCAAGAGACCCAGTACTTC
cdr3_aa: CASSPAPSGQETQYF

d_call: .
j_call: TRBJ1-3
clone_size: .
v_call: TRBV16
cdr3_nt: TGTGCCAGCAGCCAAAGCTACACCATATATTTT
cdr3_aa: CASSQSYTIYF

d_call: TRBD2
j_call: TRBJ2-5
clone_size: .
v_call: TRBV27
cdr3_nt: TGTGCCAGCAGTTCCCTGACTAGCGGATCCCACGGGGAGACCCAGTACTTC
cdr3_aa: CASSSLTSGSHGETQYF

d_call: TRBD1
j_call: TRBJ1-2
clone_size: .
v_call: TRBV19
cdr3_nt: TGTGCCAGTAGTACTACAGGGGGGTCGTGGGGCTACACCTTC
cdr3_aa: CASSTTGGSWGYTF

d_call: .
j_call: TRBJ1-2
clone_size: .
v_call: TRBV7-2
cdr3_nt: TGTGCCAGCAGCCTATTTGTAAGGACGGACTATGGCTACACCTTC
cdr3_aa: CASSLFVRTDYGYTF

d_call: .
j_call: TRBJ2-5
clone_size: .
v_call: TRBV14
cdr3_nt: TGTGCCAGCAGCCCGTTGGGTAGGGGAAGCGAACAAGAGACCCAGTACTTC
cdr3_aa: CASSPLGRGSEQETQYF

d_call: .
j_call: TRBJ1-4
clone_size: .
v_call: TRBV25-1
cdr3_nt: TGTGCCAGCAGTGAAGGGGGGGGGCCCCACGAAAAACTGTTTTTT
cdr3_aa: CASSEGGGPHEKLFF

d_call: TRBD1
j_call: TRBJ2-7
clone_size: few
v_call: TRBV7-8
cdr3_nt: TGTGCCAGCAGCTTAGCGAGTAGGGGGCCCTACGAGCAGTACTTC
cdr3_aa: CASSLASRGPYEQYF

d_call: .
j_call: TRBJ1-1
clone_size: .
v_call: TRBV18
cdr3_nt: TGTGCCAGCTCACCACGGGGATGGAGCACTGAAGCTTTCTTT
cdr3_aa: CASSPRGWSTEAFF

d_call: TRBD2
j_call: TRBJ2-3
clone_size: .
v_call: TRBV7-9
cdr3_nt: TGTGCCAGCAGCTTAGCGGGGACTAGCGGGGACTTCACAGATACGCAGTATTTT
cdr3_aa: CASSLAGTSGDFTDTQYF

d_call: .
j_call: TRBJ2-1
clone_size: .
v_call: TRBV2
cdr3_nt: TGTGCCAGCAGTATTCAGGTGTCGAACAATGAGCAGTTCTTC
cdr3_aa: CASSIQVSNNEQFF

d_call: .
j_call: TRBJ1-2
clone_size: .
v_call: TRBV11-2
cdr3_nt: TGTGCCAGCAGCCACAGGGCAGATGGCTACACCTTC
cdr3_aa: CASSHRADGYTF

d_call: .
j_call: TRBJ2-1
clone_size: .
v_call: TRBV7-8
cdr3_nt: TGTGCCAGCAGCCTCACACTGACAACTTCCTACAATGAGCAGTTCTTC
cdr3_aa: CASSLTLTTSYNEQFF

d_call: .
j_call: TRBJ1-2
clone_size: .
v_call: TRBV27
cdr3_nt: TGTGCCAGCAGTACTATCTCAGGGTGGTCCCAGGGGAGGTATGGCTACACCTTC
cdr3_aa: CASSTISGWSQGRYGYTF

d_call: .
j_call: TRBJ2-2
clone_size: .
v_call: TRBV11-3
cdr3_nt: TGTGCCAGCAGCAGTGGGTTGAACACCGGGGAGCTGTTTTTT
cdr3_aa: CASSSGLNTGELFF